These T cell receptor beta chains were read from a single sample in a study of response to subunit inactivated influenza vaccine. TCRdb processed the RT-PCR reads anew with MiXCR; each CDR3 protein has one entry. The sample holds about 500,000 distinct CDR3 sequences, approximately 15% seen once. Sequenced material: CD4+ T cells sorted from PBMCs, taken roughly 24 months after vaccination. These receptors were obtained from a man between 45 and 75 years old who received an inactivated influenza vaccine. Each CDR3 is given with its conserved first and last residue. Fields, in order: V gene, J gene, D gene, CDR3 length, clone size, CDR3 protein, CDR3 DNA. D genes are given only for firm matches. Size is omitted from some rows. Given values are once, few, many or a class for expanded clones.

v_gene: TRBV5-1; j_gene: TRBJ2-7; d_gene: TRBD2; len: 16; abundance: NA; CDR3aa: CASSQSTGGRGYEQYF; CDR3nt: TGCGCCAGCAGCCAATCCACGGGGGGAAGGGGCTACGAGCAGTACTTC
v_gene: TRBV6-5; j_gene: TRBJ2-7; d_gene: NA; len: 16; abundance: few; CDR3aa: CASSYSRTVLTYEQYF; CDR3nt: TGTGCCAGCAGTTACTCCAGGACAGTATTAACCTACGAGCAGTACTTC
v_gene: TRBV27; j_gene: TRBJ1-5; d_gene: TRBD1; len: 17; abundance: NA; CDR3aa: CASSPYSPRTGNQPQHF; CDR3nt: TGTGCCAGCAGTCCCTATAGCCCACGGACAGGGAATCAGCCCCAGCATTTT
v_gene: TRBV20-1; j_gene: TRBJ1-1; d_gene: NA; len: 11; abundance: NA; CDR3aa: CSASRNTEAFF; CDR3nt: TGCAGTGCGTCGAGGAACACTGAAGCTTTCTTT
v_gene: TRBV12-3/TRBV12-4; j_gene: TRBJ2-1; d_gene: TRBD1; len: 15; abundance: few; CDR3aa: CASRGDRGSYNEQFF; CDR3nt: TGTGCCAGCAGGGGAGACAGGGGTTCCTACAATGAGCAGTTCTTC
v_gene: TRBV12-3/TRBV12-4; j_gene: TRBJ1-5; d_gene: NA; len: 13; abundance: few; CDR3aa: CASRRGSNQPQHF; CDR3nt: TGTGCCAGCAGGCGTGGAAGCAATCAGCCCCAGCATTTT
v_gene: TRBV5-6; j_gene: TRBJ1-1; d_gene: TRBD1; len: 15; abundance: few; CDR3aa: CASSYTGGRGTEAFF; CDR3nt: TGTGCCAGCAGCTATACAGGGGGCCGCGGCACTGAAGCTTTCTTT
v_gene: TRBV27; j_gene: TRBJ2-7; d_gene: TRBD1; len: 15; abundance: few; CDR3aa: CASSLGQGFLYEQYF; CDR3nt: TGTGCCAGCAGTTTAGGACAGGGTTTCCTCTACGAGCAGTACTTC
v_gene: TRBV2; j_gene: TRBJ2-7; d_gene: NA; len: 12; abundance: few; CDR3aa: CASTKKDYEQYF; CDR3nt: TGTGCCAGCACCAAAAAAGACTACGAGCAGTACTTC
v_gene: TRBV5-1; j_gene: TRBJ2-5; d_gene: NA; len: 13; abundance: NA; CDR3aa: CASSLQDQETQYF; CDR3nt: TGCGCCAGCAGCTTGCAAGACCAAGAGACCCAGTACTTC
v_gene: TRBV28; j_gene: TRBJ1-1; d_gene: TRBD1; len: 14; abundance: NA; CDR3aa: CASFIGQGNSEAFF; CDR3nt: TGTGCCAGCTTTATAGGACAGGGGAACTCTGAAGCTTTCTTT
v_gene: TRBV24-1; j_gene: TRBJ2-7; d_gene: NA; len: 12; abundance: NA; CDR3aa: CATSEETYEQYF; CDR3nt: TGTGCCACCTCCGAAGAGACCTACGAGCAGTACTTC
v_gene: TRBV6-5; j_gene: TRBJ2-4; d_gene: NA; len: 16; abundance: NA; CDR3aa: CASSYSVGEAKNIQYF; CDR3nt: TGTGCCAGCAGTTACTCGGTGGGGGAGGCCAAAAACATTCAGTACTTC
v_gene: TRBV3-1; j_gene: TRBJ2-2; d_gene: NA; len: 16; abundance: few; CDR3aa: CASSLHAGGGSGELFF; CDR3nt: TGTGCCAGCAGCCTCCACGCCGGAGGGGGATCCGGGGAGCTGTTTTTT
v_gene: TRBV21-1; j_gene: TRBJ2-7; d_gene: NA; len: 16; abundance: few; CDR3aa: CASSKGRDRGSYEQYF; CDR3nt: TGTGCCAGCAGCAAAGGCAGGGACAGGGGATCCTACGAGCAGTACTTC
v_gene: TRBV2; j_gene: TRBJ2-3; d_gene: NA; len: 18; abundance: NA; CDR3aa: CASSEEGRGRPLSDTQYF; CDR3nt: TGTGCCAGCAGTGAAGAGGGGAGGGGGCGGCCACTTTCAGATACGCAGTATTTT
v_gene: TRBV4-2; j_gene: TRBJ2-6; d_gene: NA; len: 18; abundance: once; CDR3aa: CASSQSPMTLSGANVLTF; CDR3nt: TGTGCCAGCAGCCAGTCCCCCATGACACTCTCTGGGGCCAACGTCCTGACTTTC
v_gene: TRBV5-1; j_gene: TRBJ1-1; d_gene: NA; len: 13; abundance: NA; CDR3aa: CASGLVPNTEAFF; CDR3nt: TGCGCCAGCGGCCTGGTCCCGAACACTGAAGCTTTCTTT